This T cell receptor (beta chain) was recorded in a study of cytomegalovirus exposure and HLA in healthy donors. Whole-study context: It was reported in a later analysis that the 100 to 150 validation repertoires used the same platform as the approximately 650 first-cohort repertoires. Study findings and constraints: Per published reports, the classifier diagnosed cytomegalovirus status with high specificity and sensitivity. Listed as cytomegalovirus-associated were 164 TCR beta chains.

TCRdb's table, derived via immunoSEQ multiplex PCR, lists solely in-frame clones and lacks some. This table has some 49,000 clones, around nine tenths appearing once. V shed 7 bases and J 0 bases; nucleotides not matched to a gene: 5. Germline lookup yields CDR1 MNHEY and CDR2 SMNVEV (reference sequence). The CDR3 has 14 amino acids. While the first cohort had 500 to 700 subjects, the donors belonged to the separate validation cohort of roughly 130 subjects. Comments on this clone: Its specificity is unknown.

The specimen was PBMCs. The sequence derives from a man between 18 and 35 years old in good health and CMV-seronegative. V usage is TRBV27 and J usage is TRBJ1-1; 7 nucleotides align to TRBD1. The CDR3 here is CASKGQTMNTEAFF. In DNA form, the CDR3 reads TGTGCCAGCAAGGGACAGACGATGAACACTGAAGCTTTCTTT.